The clone carrying this T cell receptor beta chain has a handful of counts. Its antigen is still unknown. This sample is part of a study of CD8 T cells in ankylosing spondylitis. Study-wide points: Some of these motif variants have turned up before, in reports on reactive arthritis synovial fluid and blood. Blood from ankylosing spondylitis patients appeared to carry a characteristic roughly 8-variant TCR beta motif. Matched ankylosing spondylitis synovial fluid reportedly showed significant enrichment of disease-linked clones.

Making use of molecular barcodes, quantitative 5'-RACE generated TCR beta libraries. TCRdb analysed the 5' RACE reads with MiXCR anew, one entry per CDR3 protein. The table has 700,000 to 1,000,000 distinct CDR3 sequences, around 11% seen once. Trimming removed 5 bases from V and 4 bases from J, with 11 bases in between. The length of the CDR3 is 13 residues. The germline gives CDR1 ENHRY, CDR2 SYGVKD. V usage is TRBV10-3 and J usage is TRBJ1-1; D may be TRBD1 (5 bases). The sequence was collected from a male donor with ankylosing spondylitis. Sequences were obtained from blood, either unsorted or a sorted T cell fraction (not recorded which). The chain's CDR3 is CAISSSTATEAFF. CDR3 DNA sequence: TGTGCCATCAGTTCGTCGACAGCCACTGAAGCTTTCTTT.